Listed below are T cell receptor beta chains from one sample, sequenced in a study of blood T cell repertoires in COVID-19. TCRdb's copy holds only in-frame clones and misses some; the assay was immunoSEQ multiplex PCR. The sample has 150,000 to 200,000 clones, over 70% seen once. Material for sequencing was peripheral blood. These TCRs come from a man between 65 and 85 years old with acute or convalescent COVID-19. Both conserved end residues are part of each CDR3. D genes are given only for firm matches. Expanded clones are given a class, and other clones once, few, many or no size at all.

v_call: TRBV12-5; d_call: TRBD2; clone_size: few; cdr3_aa: CASGIGTSGTEQYF
v_call: TRBV27; d_call: NA; clone_size: NA; cdr3_aa: CASSLRVRNEQFF
v_call: TRBV6-5; d_call: NA; clone_size: once; cdr3_aa: CASSIRVNQPQHF
v_call: TRBV30; d_call: NA; clone_size: NA; cdr3_aa: CAWSSQGGGELFF
v_call: TRBV11-3; d_call: TRBD1; clone_size: few; cdr3_aa: CASSLGTGNYEQYF
v_call: TRBV5-5; d_call: NA; clone_size: few; cdr3_aa: CASSLVASAPYEQYF
v_call: TRBV30; d_call: TRBD2; clone_size: NA; cdr3_aa: CAFGRGDSTDTQYF
v_call: TRBV6-1; d_call: NA; clone_size: NA; cdr3_aa: CASSDPGAFEKLFF
v_call: TRBV6-5; d_call: NA; clone_size: once; cdr3_aa: CASSPSTDTQYF
v_call: TRBV9; d_call: TRBD2; clone_size: few; cdr3_aa: CASSPGLAANNEQFF
v_call: TRBV9; d_call: NA; clone_size: NA; cdr3_aa: CASSVGGAVNTEAFF
v_call: TRBV5-1; d_call: TRBD1; clone_size: NA; cdr3_aa: CASGQGGQSYNEQFF
v_call: TRBV11-2; d_call: TRBD2; clone_size: NA; cdr3_aa: CASSDGRARETQYF
v_call: TRBV18; d_call: NA; clone_size: NA; cdr3_aa: CASSPEGSYNSPLHF
v_call: TRBV9; d_call: TRBD1; clone_size: NA; cdr3_aa: CASSVGGQVNNYGYTF
v_call: TRBV24-1; d_call: NA; clone_size: NA; cdr3_aa: CASQLTGTDTQYF
v_call: TRBV4-3; d_call: TRBD2; clone_size: few; cdr3_aa: CASSQEPGGWGNEQFF
v_call: TRBV9; d_call: NA; clone_size: NA; cdr3_aa: CASSDRDILTGELFF
v_call: TRBV11-3; d_call: TRBD1; clone_size: few; cdr3_aa: CASSGTGQGASEQYF
v_call: TRBV30; d_call: NA; clone_size: once; cdr3_aa: CAWSAQGGYGYTF
v_call: TRBV24-1; d_call: TRBD1; clone_size: NA; cdr3_aa: CATSDSGTGGEKLFF
v_call: TRBV14; d_call: TRBD2; clone_size: NA; cdr3_aa: CASSHGGRTDTQYF
v_call: TRBV2; d_call: NA; clone_size: NA; cdr3_aa: CASSEKRGYSSPLHF
v_call: TRBV30; d_call: TRBD2; clone_size: NA; cdr3_aa: CAWSRTSGTASTQYF
v_call: TRBV4-3; d_call: NA; clone_size: NA; cdr3_aa: CASSPHGGSGNQPQHF
v_call: TRBV7-8; d_call: NA; clone_size: NA; cdr3_aa: CASSPLAAGELFF
v_call: TRBV7-6; d_call: TRBD1; clone_size: NA; cdr3_aa: CASSLEGTGERLESNYGYTF
v_call: TRBV7-2; d_call: NA; clone_size: NA; cdr3_aa: CASSLPGQGGSPGELFF